The 15 T cell receptor beta chains below were found in one sample sequenced in a study of cytomegalovirus exposure and HLA in healthy donors. Clones were read by immunoSEQ multiplex PCR, and TCRdb kept only the in-frame ones, dropping some. The data hold more than 250,000 clones, with about 90% observed a single time. Sequenced: PBMCs. The source of these receptors is a woman aged 30 to 39 in good health and CMV-seropositive.

The chain carries TRBV7-9 and TRBJ2-7, with a possible D match to TRBD2 (5 bases). The CDR3 has 14 residues. V gave up 1 base and J gave up 1 base, with 8 bases separating them. From germline, CDR1 is SEHNR and CDR2 FQNEAQ (reference sequence). This CDR3 is CASSLGPGSYEQYF. CDR3 nucleotides: TGTGCCAGCAGCTTAGGCCCGGGGTCCTACGAGCAGTACTTC.

The V call is TRBV28, the J call TRBJ2-5, with 14 bases that match TRBD2. V shed 8 bases and J 0 bases; nucleotides not matched to a gene: 8. Germline V CDR1 and CDR2: MDHEN, SYDVKM. The CDR3 sequence is 17 residues long. The CDR3 sequence is CASLSPGLAGDQETQYF. Written as DNA, the CDR3 is TGTGCCAGCTTATCTCCGGGACTAGCGGGGGACCAAGAGACCCAGTACTTC.

V and J are TRBV28 and TRBJ1-5; 7 nucleotides agree with TRBD1. The V segment lost 7 bases and the J segment 0 bases; nucleotides outside the gene matches: 6. The CDR3 is 15 amino acids. From germline, CDR1 is MDHEN and CDR2 SYDVKM. The CDR3 bases are TGTGCCAGCACTCGGACAGGTTATAGCAATCAGCCCCAGCATTTT. It codes for CASTRTGYSNQPQHF.

The chain links TRBV30 to TRBJ2-1, with 12 positions matching TRBD2. V gave up 1 base and J gave up 8 bases; unmatched junction bases: 3. The CDR3 length is 14 residues. Germline V gives CDR1 GTSNPN, CDR2 SVGIG (reference sequence). The CDR3 here is CAWSASGGAHEQFF. CDR3 DNA: TGTGCCTGGAGTGCTAGCGGGGGGGCCCATGAGCAGTTCTTC.

This chain links TRBV9 with TRBJ2-2; D is unclear. The CDR3 has 13 amino acids. In germline, CDR1 is SGDLS, CDR2 YYNGEE. Between the trimmed V and J ends, which lost 2 bases and 2 bases, there was a span of 4 bases. This CDR3 is CASSVYNTGELFF. The CDR3 DNA reads TGTGCCAGCAGCGTCTACAACACCGGGGAGCTGTTTTTT.

V usage is TRBV7-3 and J usage is TRBJ2-2; no clear D gene. Per germline, CDR1 SGHTA and CDR2 FQGTGA. V dropped 7 bases and J dropped 3 bases, with 9 bases sitting between them. The CDR3 spans 13 residues. DNA for the CDR3: TGTGCCAGCAAACGAGGAGACACCGGGGAGCTGTTTTTT. This encodes CASKRGDTGELFF. Filled out from reference TRBV7-3 and TRBJ2-2, the complete variable domain reads GAGVSQTPSNKVTEKGKYVELRCDPISGHTALYWYRQSLGQGPEFLIYFQGTGAADDSGLPNDRFFAVRPEGSVSTLKIQRTERGDSAVYLCASKRGDTGELFFGEGSRLTVL.

The V and J genes are TRBV2 and TRBJ2-2; the D gene is possibly TRBD2 (5 bases). The V end was cut by 6 bases, the J end by 1 base, with 18 bases between. The CDR3 runs 17 residues. Germline loops: CDR1 SNHLY, CDR2 FYNNEI. Here the CDR3 DNA reads TGTGCCAGCAGCCGAGAGGGTGGCAGACTGAACACCGGGGAGCTGTTTTTT. It specifies CASSREGGRLNTGELFF.

The gene calls are TRBV9 and TRBJ2-7; maybe TRBD2 (6 bases). V lost 0 bases and J 3 bases, leaving 13 bases between the germline ends. The CDR3 runs 15 residues. Germline loops: CDR1 SGDLS, CDR2 YYNGEE. CDR3 in amino acids: CASSVEGREFYEQYF. CDR3 bases: TGTGCCAGCAGCGTAGAAGGGCGGGAATTCTACGAGCAGTACTTC. Supplemented by reference TRBV9 and TRBJ2-7, the full variable domain reads DSGVTQTPKHLITATGQRVTLRCSPRSGDLSVYWYQQSLDQGLQFLIQYYNGEERAKGNILERFSAQQFPDLHSELNLSSLELGDSALYFCASSVEGREFYEQYFGPGTRLTVT.

This chain links TRBV4-3 with TRBJ2-5, with D hard to call. CDR3 length: 13 residues. The V end was cut by 1 base, the J end by 5 bases, with 8 bases between. CDR1 is LGHNA, CDR2 YSLEER, per germline. The CDR3 loop reads CASSQVPWETQYF. The CDR3 coding sequence is TGCGCCAGCAGCCAAGTTCCTTGGGAGACCCAGTACTTC.

V usage is TRBV29-1 and J usage is TRBJ2-5; 9 positions agree with TRBD2. CDR1 and CDR2 from the germline V gene are SQVTM and ANQGSEA. The CDR3 length is 13 residues. Losses at the gene ends were 4 bases for V and 2 bases for J; bases not matched to a gene: 2. The DNA of the CDR3 is TGCAGCGTTGTCAGCGGGGGGCAAGAGACCCAGTACTTC. Encoded protein: CSVVSGGQETQYF.

This clone was counted only a few times. V usage is TRBV4-1 and J usage is TRBJ2-7; tentatively, D is TRBD2 (5 bases). V lost 1 base and J 3 bases, leaving 16 bases between the germline ends. The germline gives CDR1 MGHRA, CDR2 YSYEKL. The CDR3 length is 16 residues. CDR3 in DNA: TGCGCCAGCAGCCAAGTACCGGGAAGCCCCTTCTACGAGCAGTACTTC. Residues: CASSQVPGSPFYEQYF.

This chain joins TRBV19 and TRBJ2-5, with 9 bases lining up with TRBD1. V was clipped by 9 bases and J by 3 bases; unmatched bases: 8. This CDR3 is built from 14 residues. From germline, CDR1 is LNHDA and CDR2 SQIVND (reference sequence). The chain's CDR3 is CASRGTGREETQYF. For the CDR3, the DNA is TGTGCCAGCCGTGGGACAGGGAGAGAAGAGACCCAGTACTTC.

This chain links TRBV28 with TRBJ1-5; 7 bases match TRBD1. This CDR3 is built from 15 residues. CDR1 is MDHEN and CDR2 is SYDVKM in the germline V gene. Trimming at V came to 7 bases and at J to 2 bases, leaving 8 bases not matched to a gene. The CDR3 DNA sequence: TGTGCCAGCATTAACAGGGGCCTAGGCAATCAGCCCCAGCATTTT. It is translated as CASINRGLGNQPQHF.

V and J are TRBV27 and TRBJ2-1; D is tentatively TRBD1 or TRBD2 (5 bases each). Trimming cost V 3 bases and J 6 bases, with 12 bases left between them. CDR1 is MNHEY, CDR2 SMNVEV, per germline (reference sequence). There are 14 residues in the CDR3. The CDR3 loop is CASSFWGAGNEQFF. The DNA of the CDR3 is TGTGCCAGCAGTTTTTGGGGCGCGGGCAATGAGCAGTTCTTC.

Worth noting for this clone: The sample contains more than one DNA sequence encoding this CDR3. This chain connects TRBV28 to TRBJ2-7; D remains ambiguous. Between the trimmed V and J ends, which lost 3 bases and 5 bases, there was a span of 8 bases. The CDR3 is 12 residues long. Germline values: CDR1 MDHEN, CDR2 SYDVKM. In DNA, the CDR3 is TGTGCCAGCAGTTTGGATCCGGACGAGCAGTACTTC. Translating gives CASSLDPDEQYF.